This TCR beta chain emerged from a study of post-analysis software for immune sequencing data. This CDR3 spans 15 amino acids. Per germline, CDR1 MNHEY and CDR2 SVGAGI. The ends were cut back, 6 bases at V and 0 bases at J, with 12 bases in the middle. Points on this clonotype: The antigen is unknown.

cDNA libraries for TCR beta contained unique molecular identifiers. TCRdb called the PCR reads again in MiXCR, with one record for every CDR3 protein. Of around 710,000 distinct CDR3 sequences listed, around 42% are singletons. Study results and limitations: The five TRBV segments detected at higher frequency in patients than in controls included TRBV5-6, TRBV5-1 and TRBV20-1.

Sequencing was done on a sample of blood. This chain joins TRBV6-5 and TRBJ1-5, with D unclear. The receptor was isolated from a girl under 18 with multiple sclerosis. CDR3 sequence: CASRDGGYSNQPQHF. CDR3 nucleotide sequence: TGTGCCAGCAGGGACGGAGGATATAGCAATCAGCCCCAGCATTTT.